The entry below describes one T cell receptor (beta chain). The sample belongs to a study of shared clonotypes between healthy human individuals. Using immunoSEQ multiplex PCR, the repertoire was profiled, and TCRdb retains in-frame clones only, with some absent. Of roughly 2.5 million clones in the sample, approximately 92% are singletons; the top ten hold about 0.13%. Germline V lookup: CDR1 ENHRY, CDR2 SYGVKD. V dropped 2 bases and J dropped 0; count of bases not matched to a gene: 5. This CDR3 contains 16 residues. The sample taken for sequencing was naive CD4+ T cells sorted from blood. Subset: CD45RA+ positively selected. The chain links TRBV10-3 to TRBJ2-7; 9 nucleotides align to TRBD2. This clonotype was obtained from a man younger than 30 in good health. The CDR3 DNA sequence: TGTGCCATCAGTGAGATAGGTAGCGGGAGCTCCTACGAGCAGTACTTC. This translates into CAISEIGSGSSYEQYF.